This T cell receptor (beta chain) was captured by sequencing in a study of blood T cell repertoires in COVID-19. Study-wide background: The United States, Italy and Spain supplied acute and convalescent COVID-19 samples. T cells, B-cell-depleted T cells, or PBMCs provided the cDNA or gDNA that served as material.

Original processing notes: For nucleated cells, counts were estimated from reference gene primer amplification. Using immunoSEQ multiplex PCR, the repertoire was profiled, and TCRdb retains in-frame clones only, with some absent. V and J calls and clone size come straight from that table; D and trimming were deduced from the DNA. This sample has 50,000 to 65,000 clones, with roughly 82% found just once. Between the trimmed V and J ends, which lost 1 base and 0 bases, there was a span of 10 bases. The CDR3 has 16 amino acids. The germline gives CDR1 MGHRA, CDR2 YSYEKL. This clone showed up just a few times.

The sequencing sample was made of peripheral blood. The chain is built from TRBV4-1 and TRBJ1-3; the D is unclear. The TCR comes from a woman aged 60-75 years with acute or convalescent COVID-19. The CDR3 DNA follows: TGCGCCAGCAGCCAAGTAGACTCCAACTCTGGAAACACCATATATTTT. This codes for CASSQVDSNSGNTIYF.